The 7 T cell receptor beta chains reported below all come from one sample, sequenced in a study of shared clonotypes between healthy human individuals. CD8 cells classed as naive were CD45RO-negative and positively selected for CCR7, excluding terminally differentiated effector memory CD45RA+ cells. Profiling relied on immunoSEQ multiplex PCR, and the TCRdb table lists in-frame clones only, not all of them. This sample has approximately 1.9 million clones, with 93% found just once. Sequenced material: naive CD8+ T cells from PBMCs. Source of these receptors: a man between 18 and 29 years old in good health. Some clones in this sample may be carry-over from other donors' samples.

The gene calls are TRBV19 and TRBJ2-7; no definite D call. The CDR3 has 15 amino acids. V lost 1 base and J 4 bases, leaving 14 bases between the germline ends. Per germline, CDR1 LNHDA and CDR2 SQIVND (reference sequence). CDR3 region: CASSIGIGRMYEQYF. The CDR3 bases are TGTGCCAGTAGTATAGGGATCGGACGGATGTACGAGCAGTACTTC.

This chain connects TRBV28 to TRBJ2-7; D might be TRBD2 (5 bases). Germline assignment: CDR1 MDHEN and CDR2 SYDVKM. The length of the CDR3 is 16 residues. The ends were cut back, 5 bases at V and 3 bases at J, with 20 bases in the middle. In nucleotides, the CDR3 is TGTGCCAGCAGTACACCCCGGGGTAGCCGAGGCTACGAGCAGTACTTC. Translation gives CASSTPRGSRGYEQYF.

The chain uses TRBV5-1 and TRBJ1-1; D not resolved. Trimming took 4 bases from V and 2 from J, leaving 12 bases between them. Germline assignment: CDR1 SGHRS and CDR2 YFSETQ. CDR3 size: 14 residues. CDR3 DNA: TGCGCCAGCAGCCTCCCGCTTGCCAACACTGAAGCTTTCTTT. Translated, it gives CASSLPLANTEAFF.

This chain joins TRBV29-1 and TRBJ1-2; 7 bases line up with TRBD1. CDR1 and CDR2 (germline): SQVTM, ANQGSEA. The CDR3 loop spans 14 amino acids. V shed 7 bases and J 3 bases; nucleotides not matched to a gene: 11. The CDR3 DNA reads as TGCAGCGCCCGAAGTCGGCAGGGGGACTATGGCTACACCTTC. Translated, it gives CSARSRQGDYGYTF.

J is TRBJ1-2 and V is TRBV29-1; no clear D gene. This CDR3 region has 16 residues. Germline V gene sequence: CDR1 SQVTM, CDR2 ANQGSEA. With 5 bases removed from V and 0 bases from J, the gap between germline ends came to 19 bases. Here the CDR3 reads CSVTPVGGASNYGYTF. CDR3 bases: TGCAGCGTTACCCCGGTGGGCGGCGCCTCTAACTATGGCTACACCTTC.

In regard to this clone: Distinct nucleotide sequences in the sample also encode this CDR3. The chain carries TRBV27 and TRBJ2-3; D is ambiguous. V lost 1 base, J lost 3 bases, and 8 bases lay in between. The CDR3 loop spans 14 amino acids. Germline loops: CDR1 MNHEY, CDR2 SMNVEV (reference sequence). The CDR3 coding sequence is TGTGCCAGCAGTTTATTATCTAATACAGATACGCAGTATTTT. Residues: CASSLLSNTDTQYF.

A few counts support this clone. V is TRBV30 and J is TRBJ2-7, with TRBD2 identical over 8 bases. This CDR3 is built from 13 residues. With 4 bases clipped from V and 7 bases from J, the junction kept 9 bases outside the gene matches. Germline-derived CDR1 and CDR2 are GTSNPN and SVGIG (reference sequence). The DNA for the CDR3 is TGTGCCTGGACCAGCGGGAGCCCTCGGGAGCAGTACTTC. Protein: CAWTSGSPREQYF. Combining the CDR3 with reference TRBV30 and TRBJ2-7 gives the whole variable domain SQTIHQWPATLVQPVGSPLSLECTVEGTSNPNLYWYRQAAGRGLQLLFYSVGIGQISSEVPQNLSASRPQDRQFILSSKKLLLSDSGFYLCAWTSGSPREQYFGPGTRLTVT.